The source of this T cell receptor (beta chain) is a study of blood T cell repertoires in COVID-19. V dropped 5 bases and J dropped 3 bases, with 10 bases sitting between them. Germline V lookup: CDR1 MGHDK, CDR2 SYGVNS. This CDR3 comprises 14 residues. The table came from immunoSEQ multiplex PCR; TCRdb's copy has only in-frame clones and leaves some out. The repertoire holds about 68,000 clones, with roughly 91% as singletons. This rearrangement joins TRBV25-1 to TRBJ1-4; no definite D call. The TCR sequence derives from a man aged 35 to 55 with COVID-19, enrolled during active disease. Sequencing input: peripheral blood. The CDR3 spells CASSNPGANEKLFF. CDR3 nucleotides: TGTGCCAGCAGTAATCCGGGAGCTAATGAAAAACTGTTTTTT.